A single T cell receptor beta chain is shown here with its context. Its antigen is unknown. These data originate in a study of graft-versus-host responses after intestinal transplantation. Turning to the study itself: Each of the recipients got a multivisceral, liver-intestinal, or isolated intestinal transplant. General study points: Graft-versus-host to host-versus-graft clonal ratios in allografts were high in patients with graft-donor T cell macrochimerism. Researchers found peak circulating GvH clone levels linked to early post-transplant HvG declines. Detected in recipient marrow were GvH clones, some of which were first observed in ileum or blood.

TCRdb's copy holds only in-frame clones and misses some; the assay was immunoSEQ multiplex PCR. The data hold 75,000 to 95,000 clones, with about 92% observed a single time. This clonotype was obtained from a human donor who received an intestinal transplant. The sample consisted of unstimulated CD8+ T cells sorted from spleen or lymph node cells, taken before intestinal transplant.

The CDR3 region is CASSSPAGTGNTGELFF. For the CDR3, the DNA is TGTGCCAGCAGCTCCCCCGCCGGGACAGGTAACACCGGGGAGCTGTTTTTT. The V gene is TRBV5-5, the J gene TRBJ2-2; 8 bases agree with TRBD1. The CDR3 extends over 17 amino acids. CDR1 is SGHKS, CDR2 YYEKEE, per germline (reference sequence). The V and J ends lost 3 bases and 2 bases, in that order; junction bases with no gene match: 9.